This TCR beta chain was captured in a study of neurological immune-mediated disorders. Time point given: longitudinal time-point 2. PBMCs stored at -80 C, numbering 2 million, were the origin of the unsorted libraries. Ten or more counts support this clonotype. With 10-nucleotide random UMIs, 5'RACE was used to make the cDNA. TCRdb analysed the 5' RACE reads with MiXCR anew, one entry per CDR3 protein. The sample has around 90,000 distinct CDR3 sequences; about 12% are singletons. V was pared by 6 bases and J by 4 bases, with 6 bases of the junction left unmatched. CDR3 length: 13 amino acids. Germline assignment: CDR1 SNHLY and CDR2 FYNNEI.

This clonotype originated in a female donor with HTLV-1-associated myelopathy (HAM/TSP). Sequences were obtained from PBMCs. V gene TRBV2 combines with J gene TRBJ2-7; 7 nucleotides align to TRBD1. The CDR3 DNA follows: TGTGCCAGCAGAGGGACAGCAAATTACGAGCAGTACTTC. Translating it yields CASRGTANYEQYF.